This T cell receptor (beta chain) originates from a study of T cell responses to AZD1222 COVID-19 vaccine. The study, taken as a whole, reports: With dominance at 160-218 and 743-854, vaccine-associated CD4 TCRs spanned spike. Samples come after the peak T cell response, not at day 14.

There are 15 residues in the CDR3. The V and J ends lost 5 bases and 1 base, in that order; junction bases with no gene match: 8. CDR1 is SGHAT and CDR2 is FQNNGV in the germline V gene. As regards this clone: Its specificity is not known.

The assay was immunoSEQ multiplex PCR, and TCRdb's table has in-frame clones only and misses some. The table records around 120,000 clones, more than 85% of them present only once. The sequences come from peripheral blood, collected on day 0 of AZD1222 vaccination. V usage is TRBV11-2 and J usage is TRBJ2-7, with 7 bases fitting TRBD2. The TCR comes from an adult in good health. In nucleotides, the CDR3 is TGTGCCAGCAGCCCCCCCGAACTAGCGTCCTACGAGCAGTACTTC. It yields the protein CASSPPELASYEQYF.